The clone carrying this T cell receptor (beta chain) appeared a single time. Antigen: not known. Sequencing used immunoSEQ multiplex PCR; TCRdb keeps in-frame clones, though not all of them. The sample lists more than 90,000 clones; 75% to 80% were seen once. This entry is derived from a study of radiotherapy plus CTLA-4 blockade in lung cancer. Notes on the study in general: Early clone dynamics of blood T cells, plus interferon-beta, reportedly predicted response best.

This sequence was found in a human donor with non-small cell lung cancer who had a partial response to radiotherapy plus ipilimumab. The sample was peripheral blood, taken from a patient treated with radiotherapy plus ipilimumab.

CDR3 in DNA: TGTGCCTGGAGTCCGGGACATGGGAGCAATGAGCAGTTCTTC. It specifies CAWSPGHGSNEQFF. The chain carries TRBV30 and TRBJ2-1; TRBD1 might be the D (6 bases). The ends were cut back, 2 bases at V and 6 bases at J, with 14 bases in the middle. CDR3 length equals 14 residues. Germline CDR1 GTSNPN, CDR2 SVGIG (reference sequence).